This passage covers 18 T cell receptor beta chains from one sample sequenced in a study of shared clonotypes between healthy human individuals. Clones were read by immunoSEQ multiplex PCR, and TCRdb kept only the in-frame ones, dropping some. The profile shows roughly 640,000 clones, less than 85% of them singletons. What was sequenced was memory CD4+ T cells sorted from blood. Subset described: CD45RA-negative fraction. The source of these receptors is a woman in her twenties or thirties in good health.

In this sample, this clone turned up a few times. CDR3 DNA: TGTGCCAGCAGGGGGCCCGACAGAGCCTACGAGCAGTACTTC. Translating it yields CASRGPDRAYEQYF. The genes are TRBV25-1 and TRBJ2-7; tentatively, D is TRBD1 (5 bases). CDR3 length: 14 residues. The ends were cut back, 6 bases at V and 2 bases at J, with 14 bases in the middle. The V gene's germline CDR1 is MGHDK and CDR2 SYGVNS.

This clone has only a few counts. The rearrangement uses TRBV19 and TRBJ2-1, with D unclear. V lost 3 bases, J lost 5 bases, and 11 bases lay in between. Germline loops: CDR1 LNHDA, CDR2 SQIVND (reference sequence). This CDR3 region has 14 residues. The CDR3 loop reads CASSMSGRNNEQFF. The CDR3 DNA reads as TGTGCCAGTAGTATGTCGGGCAGAAACAATGAGCAGTTCTTC.

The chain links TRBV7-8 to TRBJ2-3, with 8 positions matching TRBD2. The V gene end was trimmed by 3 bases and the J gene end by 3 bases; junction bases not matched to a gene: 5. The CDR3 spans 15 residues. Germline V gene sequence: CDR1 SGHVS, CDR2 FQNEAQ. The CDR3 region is CASSFTGTRTDTQYF. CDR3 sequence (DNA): TGTGCCAGCAGCTTTACCGGGACTAGGACAGATACGCAGTATTTT.

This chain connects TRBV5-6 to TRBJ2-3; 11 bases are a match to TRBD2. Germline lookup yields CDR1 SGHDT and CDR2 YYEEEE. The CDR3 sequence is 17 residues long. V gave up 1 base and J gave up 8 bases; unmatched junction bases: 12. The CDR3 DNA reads TGTGCCAGCAGCTTGACCTGGACTAGCGGGCGGCAGGGTACGCAGTATTTT. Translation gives CASSLTWTSGRQGTQYF.

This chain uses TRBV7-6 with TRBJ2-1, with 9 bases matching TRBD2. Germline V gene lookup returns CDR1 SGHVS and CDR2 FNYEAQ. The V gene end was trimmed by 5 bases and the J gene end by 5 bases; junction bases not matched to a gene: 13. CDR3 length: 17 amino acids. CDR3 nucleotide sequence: TGTGCCAGCAGCCTTCGCGGCGGGAGGGCGGGCAACAATGAGCAGTTCTTC. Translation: CASSLRGGRAGNNEQFF.

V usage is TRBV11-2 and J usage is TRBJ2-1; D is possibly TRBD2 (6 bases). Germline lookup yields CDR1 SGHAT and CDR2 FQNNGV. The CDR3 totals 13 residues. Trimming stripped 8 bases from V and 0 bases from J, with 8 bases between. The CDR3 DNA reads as TGTGCCAGCGGGGGGAGCTCCTACAATGAGCAGTTCTTC. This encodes CASGGSSYNEQFF.

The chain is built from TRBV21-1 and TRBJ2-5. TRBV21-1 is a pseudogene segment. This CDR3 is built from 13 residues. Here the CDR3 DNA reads TGTGCCAGCAGCATCCTAGGGGGGGAGACCCAGTACTTC. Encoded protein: CASSILGGETQYF.

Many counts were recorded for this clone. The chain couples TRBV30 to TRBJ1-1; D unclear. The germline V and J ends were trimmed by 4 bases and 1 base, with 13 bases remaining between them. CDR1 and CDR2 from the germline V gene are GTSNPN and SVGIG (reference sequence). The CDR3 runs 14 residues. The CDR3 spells CAWKWEGRNTEAFF. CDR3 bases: TGTGCCTGGAAATGGGAGGGCCGGAACACTGAAGCTTTCTTT.

CDR3 region: CASSSLTSGEGAQYF. DNA for the CDR3: TGTGCCAGCAGCTCCCTGACTAGCGGCGAAGGGGCCCAGTACTTC. The chain couples TRBV5-4 to TRBJ2-5, with 9 bases identical to TRBD2. Germline lookup yields CDR1 SGHNT and CDR2 YYREEE (reference sequence). With 3 bases clipped from V and 9 bases from J, the junction kept 12 bases outside the gene matches. The CDR3 totals 15 residues.

The CDR3 coding sequence is TGTGCCAGTAGGGTCAGCGGGAGGGGGACATGGGAGCAGTTCTTC. Translation gives CASRVSGRGTWEQFF. The chain links TRBV19 to TRBJ2-1, with 10 bases fitting TRBD2. V trimming: 6 bases; J trimming: 10 bases; junction bases outside the gene matches: 12. The CDR3 has 15 amino acids. CDR1 is LNHDA and CDR2 is SQIVND in the germline V gene (reference sequence).

The CDR3 protein is CASSPYGSYEQYF. The DNA of the CDR3 is TGTGCCAGCAGCCCATACGGCTCCTACGAGCAGTACTTC. This chain uses TRBV7-2 with TRBJ2-7, with D uncertain. CDR3 length: 13 amino acids. Germline V gene data show CDR1 as SGHTA and CDR2 as FQGNSA. Trimming took 5 bases from V and 0 from J, leaving 8 bases between them.

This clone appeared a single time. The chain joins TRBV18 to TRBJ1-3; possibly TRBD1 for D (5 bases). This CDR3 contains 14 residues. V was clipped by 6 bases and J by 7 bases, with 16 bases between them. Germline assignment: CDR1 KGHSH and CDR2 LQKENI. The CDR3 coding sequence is TGTGCCAGCTCGGGGACGGTCCCGGCCAACACCATATATTTT. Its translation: CASSGTVPANTIYF.

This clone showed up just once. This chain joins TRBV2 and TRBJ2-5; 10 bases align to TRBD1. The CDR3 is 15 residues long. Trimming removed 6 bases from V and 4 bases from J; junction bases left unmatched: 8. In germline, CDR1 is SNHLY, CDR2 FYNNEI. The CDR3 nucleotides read TGTGCCAGCAGCCCGACAGGGGGCGGGGGAGAGACCCAGTACTTC. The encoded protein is CASSPTGGGGETQYF.

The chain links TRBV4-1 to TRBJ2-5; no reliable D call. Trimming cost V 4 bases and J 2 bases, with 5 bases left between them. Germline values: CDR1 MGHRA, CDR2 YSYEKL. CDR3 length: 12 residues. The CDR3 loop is CASSRPQETQYF. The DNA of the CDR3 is TGCGCCAGCAGCCGACCACAAGAGACCCAGTACTTC.

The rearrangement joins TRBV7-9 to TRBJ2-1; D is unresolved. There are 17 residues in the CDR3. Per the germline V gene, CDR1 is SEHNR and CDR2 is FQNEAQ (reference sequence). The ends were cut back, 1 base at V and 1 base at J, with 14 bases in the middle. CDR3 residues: CASSLEVGGGSYNEQFF. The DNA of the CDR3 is TGTGCCAGCAGCTTAGAGGTCGGTGGTGGTTCCTACAATGAGCAGTTCTTC.

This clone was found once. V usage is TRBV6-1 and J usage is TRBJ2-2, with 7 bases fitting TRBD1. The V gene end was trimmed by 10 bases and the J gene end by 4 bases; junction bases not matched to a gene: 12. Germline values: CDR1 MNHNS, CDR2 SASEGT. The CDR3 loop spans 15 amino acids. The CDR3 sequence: CAIENRGLPTGELFF. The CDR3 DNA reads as TGTGCCATAGAAAACAGGGGATTACCCACCGGGGAGCTGTTTTTT.

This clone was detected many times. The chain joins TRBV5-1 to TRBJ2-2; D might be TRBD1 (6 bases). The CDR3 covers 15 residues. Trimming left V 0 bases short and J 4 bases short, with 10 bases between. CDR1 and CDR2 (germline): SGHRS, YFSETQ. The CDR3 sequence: CASSLGGQSTGELFF. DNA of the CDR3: TGCGCCAGCAGCTTGGGTGGACAGAGCACCGGGGAGCTGTTTTTT.

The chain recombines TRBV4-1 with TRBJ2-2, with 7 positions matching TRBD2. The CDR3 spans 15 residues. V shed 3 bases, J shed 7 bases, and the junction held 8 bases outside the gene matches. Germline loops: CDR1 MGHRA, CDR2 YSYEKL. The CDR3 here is CASSQMGRENGELFF. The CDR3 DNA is TGCGCCAGCAGCCAGATGGGGCGGGAGAACGGGGAGCTGTTTTTT.